The sequence of this TCR beta chain was determined in a study of control samples from healthy donors and cancer patients. Profiled with immunoSEQ multiplex PCR; TCRdb holds only in-frame clones, not every one. The table has about 85,000 clones, approximately 91% seen once; the top ten hold 6% to 9.5%. The junction had 10 bases not matched to a gene; V was cut back by 5 bases and J by 1 base. CDR1 and CDR2 (germline): SGHTA, FQGNSA. CDR3 length: 16 amino acids. Sample: blood. V and J are TRBV7-2 and TRBJ1-1; TRBD1 matches at 7 bases. The clonotype originates from a woman aged 55 to 70 in good health. The DNA for the CDR3 is TGTGCCAGCAGCCCCGATTTGACAGGGTCGAACACTGAAGCTTTCTTT. Its translation: CASSPDLTGSNTEAFF.